This TCR beta chain derives from a study of cytomegalovirus exposure and HLA in healthy donors. The study, taken as a whole, reports: Indistinguishability led to the exclusion of some V segments, TRBV6-2 and TRBV6-3 included. The study had only CMV serostatus as immune exposure information. A later analysis associated 15,000 or so TCR beta sequences with HLA alleles at a 0.05 false discovery rate.

The PCR was carried out with 60 Vbeta primers and 13 Jbeta primers. TCRdb's copy holds only in-frame clones and misses some; the assay was immunoSEQ multiplex PCR. The repertoire holds approximately 190,000 clones, with more than 80% as singletons. About this clone itself: No antigen is known for it.

Among the donors, all were healthy bone marrow donors. The CDR3 has 16 amino acids. Trimming took 5 bases from V and 0 from J, leaving 13 bases between them. Germline V gene sequence: CDR1 MDHEN, CDR2 SYDVKM. This chain joins TRBV28 and TRBJ1-4; perhaps TRBD1 as D (6 bases). The sequenced sample was PBMCs. This clonotype was obtained from a woman between 45 and 65 years old in good health and CMV-seropositive. The chain's CDR3 is CASSAPTGTTNEKLFF. CDR3 nucleotide sequence: TGTGCCAGCAGTGCTCCCACAGGGACAACTAATGAAAAACTGTTTTTT.